This T cell receptor (beta chain) appears in the sequencing data of a study of PD-1 blockade in classical Hodgkin lymphoma. Data came from immunoSEQ multiplex PCR; TCRdb stores just in-frame clones and leaves some out. The sample shows 7,300 or so clones, over 60% of them seen only once. Study findings and constraints: Complete responders had baseline diversity similar to newly diagnosed patients.

Every patient experienced relapse after autologous stem cell transplantation, and brentuximab vedotin exposure varied. CDR1 and CDR2 (germline): ENHRY, SYGVKD. The V gene lost 3 bases and the J gene lost 1 base, with 17 bases spanning the gap. This CDR3 has 17 amino acids. Concerning this clone: What it binds is not known.

The sequence was collected from a human donor with classical Hodgkin lymphoma. The sample consisted of peripheral blood mononuclear cells (PBMCs), taken at baseline. V is TRBV10-3 and J is TRBJ2-3; tentative D call: TRBD2 (7 bases). This CDR3 reads CAISDPRGGDRTDTQYF. As DNA, the CDR3 is TGTGCCATCAGTGACCCAAGGGGGGGAGATCGCACAGATACGCAGTATTTT.